The rows below give T cell receptor beta chains drawn from one sample of a study of T cells in localized non-small cell lung cancer. Libraries were prepared by immunoSEQ multiplex PCR; TCRdb keeps only in-frame clonotypes and omits some of them. This repertoire shows tens of thousands of clones, 87% found once; its top ten account for roughly 15%. Here the sequenced sample was peripheral blood, taken before any cancer treatment. The source is a man aged 40 to 70 with stage I squamous cell lung carcinoma. CDR3s include the opening cysteine and the closing phenylalanine or tryptophan. Size tells how often a clone was seen (once, few, many) or the class of an expanded clone, and some rows leave it out.

j_call v_call clone_size cdr3_aa
TRBJ1-2 TRBV18 NA CASSSPTQGGGYTF
TRBJ2-2 TRBV5-5 once CASSGAGFYAGELFF
TRBJ2-3 TRBV7-2 NA CASSSQGAGFTDTQYF
TRBJ1-1 TRBV19 NA CASSIRERNTEAFF
TRBJ1-6 TRBV30 NA CAWSIAPIALHF
TRBJ1-2 TRBV28 NA CASSLQKAGTYGYTF
TRBJ2-2 TRBV5-4 NA CASSYGALGGLGGELFF
TRBJ2-7 TRBV5-8 NA CASSPLVLFEQYF
TRBJ1-3 TRBV6-5 NA CASNNGRNTIYF
TRBJ1-2 TRBV11-2 NA CASSLGEARTF
TRBJ1-6 TRBV4-1 few CASSQLRIEYNSPLHF
TRBJ2-5 TRBV7-9 NA CASSGGGQTQYF
TRBJ1-1 TRBV7-2 NA CASSLRGLTNTEAFF
TRBJ2-6 TRBV5-6 NA CASSLERTGGGANVLTF
TRBJ1-1 TRBV27 NA CASSFGSANRRNTEAFF
TRBJ1-2 TRBV2 NA CASSMDRGNYGYTF
TRBJ2-7 TRBV28 few CATGTGEGRSFEQYF
TRBJ1-5 TRBV7-3 NA CASSPIRRYSNQPQHF
TRBJ2-6 TRBV5-4 NA CASSSTDSGGPRSGANVLTF
TRBJ2-5 TRBV6-5 NA CASNSLGTDETQYF
TRBJ2-7 TRBV27 NA CASRTGGLAYEQYF
TRBJ1-3 TRBV5-1 NA CASSLTINSGNTIYF
TRBJ1-2 TRBV4-3 NA CASSQGRQTNYGYTF
TRBJ1-2 TRBV5-4 NA CASSPSGGNYGYTF
TRBJ2-1 TRBV7-3 NA CASSSYPMGANEQFF
TRBJ2-3 TRBV18 NA CASSPRTNAEGTQYF
TRBJ2-3 TRBV6-1 NA CASSLRDRVRDTQYF
TRBJ1-1 TRBV9 NA CASSVGGSTEAFF
TRBJ2-1 TRBV7-7 NA CASSLAYTGSEQFF
TRBJ2-1 TRBV12-5 once CASGTDRNSYNEQFF
TRBJ1-2 TRBV28 few CASHRPAGGNGYTF
TRBJ1-1 TRBV7-2 NA CASSLVGRLSTEAFF
TRBJ1-4 TRBV4-1 NA CASSQDYRGSEKLFF
TRBJ1-1 TRBV6-5 NA CASSYSFNGEAFF
TRBJ2-6 TRBV5-1 once CASSLGGSGANVLTF
TRBJ2-6 TRBV5-4 NA CASSSKVSGANVLTF
TRBJ1-2 TRBV5-1 once CASSLGGQTNYGYTF
TRBJ2-7 TRBV28 NA CASSPGGVQYYEQYF
TRBJ2-3 TRBV30 few CAWSVLDRRSTDTQYF
TRBJ1-1 TRBV9 NA CASSRGGQGRTEAFF
TRBJ1-5 TRBV19 NA CASRSSLGAGRGGNQPQHF
TRBJ2-7 TRBV19 few CASSIEGTNYEQYF
TRBJ1-6 TRBV11-2 few CASSLNPRSPLHF
TRBJ2-7 TRBV6-5 NA CASSYPGGGENEQYF
TRBJ2-1 TRBV11-2 NA CASSLDPTEDNEQFF
TRBJ1-1 TRBV13 few CASSLAWNTEAFF
TRBJ1-2 TRBV13 NA CASSLDRDLYGSNYGYTF